The 2 T cell receptor beta chains below were found in one sample sequenced in a study of sequential checkpoint blockade in melanoma. Only in-frame clones appear in the TCRdb table, and some are missing; sequencing was by immunoSEQ multiplex PCR. The table records about 32,000 clones, approximately 82% of them present only once. This sample's treatment: randomized to nivolumab then ipilimumab (arm A) or the reverse (arm B). This sample comprised CD8+ T cells sorted from blood (inferred from file names), obtained from a patient given nivolumab and ipilimumab in sequence. The receptors here all came from a human donor with melanoma.

This clone occurred once. This chain uses TRBV6-5 with TRBJ1-2; D may be TRBD1 (6 bases). The CDR3 is made up of 14 amino acids. Trimming left V 0 bases short and J 2 bases short, with 7 bases between. Germline CDR1 is MNHEY and CDR2 is SVGAGI. The CDR3, as DNA: TGTGCCAGCAGTTACTCCCAGGGGAACTATGGCTACACCTTC. This sequence encodes CASSYSQGNYGYTF.

The chain recombines TRBV10-2 with TRBJ2-1; 11 bases are a match to TRBD2. This CDR3 has 16 residues. Trimming cost V 3 bases and J 3 bases; bases outside gene matches: 4. CDR1 and CDR2 from the germline V gene are WSHSY and SAAADI. CDR3 loop: CASSDLAGGLYNEQFF. In DNA, the CDR3 is TGCGCCAGCAGTGATTTAGCGGGGGGGCTCTACAATGAGCAGTTCTTC.